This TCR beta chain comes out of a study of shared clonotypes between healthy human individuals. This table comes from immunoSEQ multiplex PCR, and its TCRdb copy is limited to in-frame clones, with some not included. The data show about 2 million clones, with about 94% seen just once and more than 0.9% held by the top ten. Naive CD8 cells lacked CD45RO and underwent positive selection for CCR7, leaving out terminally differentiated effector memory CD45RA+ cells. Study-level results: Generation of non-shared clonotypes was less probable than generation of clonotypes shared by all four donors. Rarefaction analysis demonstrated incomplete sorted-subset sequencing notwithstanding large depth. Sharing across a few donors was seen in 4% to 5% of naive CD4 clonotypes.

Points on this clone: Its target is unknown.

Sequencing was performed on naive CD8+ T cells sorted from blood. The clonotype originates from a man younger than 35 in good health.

CDR3 sequence (DNA): TGCGCCAGCAGCCAAGATCTAGCGGACCAAGAGACCCAGTACTTC. Translating gives CASSQDLADQETQYF. This chain uses TRBV4-1 with TRBJ2-5; 7 nucleotides agree with TRBD2. CDR3 length equals 15 residues. After removal of 0 bases from V and 0 bases from J, the junction contained 1 base not matched to a gene. Germline V gene data show CDR1 as MGHRA and CDR2 as YSYEKL.